The 16 T cell receptor beta chains reported below all come from one sample, sequenced in a study of T cell changes during pregnancy in multiple sclerosis. The protocol was immunoSEQ multiplex PCR, while the TCRdb copy is restricted to in-frame clones and leaves out a portion. The sample lists 35,000 or so clones; about nine tenths were seen once. The input for sequencing was peripheral blood, taken in the second trimester of pregnancy. All receptors derive from a female donor in good health, enrolled as a control in a pregnancy study.

In this sample, this clone turned up once. The CDR3 sequence: CASSPGTGDTYEQYF. The CDR3 DNA sequence: TGTGCCAGCAGTCCCGGGACAGGGGACACCTACGAGCAGTACTTC. The V call is TRBV6-4, the J call TRBJ2-7; 10 bases agree with TRBD1. V lost 5 bases to trimming and J lost 2 bases; unmatched junction nucleotides: 6. Germline-derived CDR1 and CDR2 are MRHNA and SNTAGT. CDR3 length: 15 amino acids.

The rearrangement uses TRBV7-3 and TRBJ2-1; 12 positions match TRBD2. Trimming at V came to 6 bases and at J to 0 bases, leaving 12 bases not matched to a gene. The CDR3 consists of 19 residues. CDR1 is SGHTA, CDR2 FQGTGA, per germline. The CDR3 DNA is TGTGCCAGCAGGTCGCCCGAGACTAGCGGGAGTTACTCCTACAATGAGCAGTTCTTC. This gives the protein CASRSPETSGSYSYNEQFF. Based on the CDR3 plus reference TRBV7-3 and TRBJ2-1, the full variable domain is GAGVSQTPSNKVTEKGKYVELRCDPISGHTALYWYRQSLGQGPEFLIYFQGTGAADDSGLPNDRFFAVRPEGSVSTLKIQRTERGDSAVYLCASRSPETSGSYSYNEQFFGPGTRLTVL.

The rearrangement links TRBV5-6 to TRBJ1-3; D call uncertain. V dropped 1 base and J dropped 0 bases, with 8 bases sitting between them. Germline CDR1 and CDR2: SGHDT and YYEEEE. CDR3 length: 15 amino acids. CDR3 nucleotide sequence: TGTGCCAGCAGCTTGCCGCTTAGCTCTGGAAACACCATATATTTT. This gives the protein CASSLPLSSGNTIYF.

The rearrangement links TRBV14 to TRBJ2-5; no definite D call. CDR1 and CDR2 (germline): SGHDN, FVKESK. CDR3 length: 12 amino acids. V was clipped by 4 bases and J by 0 bases, with 3 bases between them. DNA of the CDR3: TGTGCCAGCAGCCCTAACCAAGAGACCCAGTACTTC. Translated, it gives CASSPNQETQYF.

The chain carries TRBV6-1 and TRBJ2-7; tentatively, D is TRBD1 (6 bases). There are 16 residues in the CDR3. With 0 bases removed from V and 3 bases from J, the gap between germline ends came to 15 bases. Germline values: CDR1 MNHNS, CDR2 SASEGT. The CDR3 loop reads CASSEAALGAGYEQYF. The DNA of the CDR3 is TGTGCCAGCAGTGAAGCGGCTCTGGGGGCGGGCTACGAGCAGTACTTC.

The chain couples TRBV25-1 to TRBJ2-3; perhaps TRBD1 as D (5 bases). The V gene lost 0 bases and the J gene lost 6 bases, with 7 bases spanning the gap. The CDR3 covers 13 residues. Germline V lookup: CDR1 MGHDK, CDR2 SYGVNS. This CDR3 is CASSEYWGDTQYF. The CDR3 bases are TGTGCCAGCAGTGAATATTGGGGCGATACGCAGTATTTT.

The gene calls are TRBV7-2 and TRBJ1-6, with D perhaps TRBD1 (5 bases). Germline CDR1 is SGHTA and CDR2 is FQGNSA. The CDR3 has 14 residues. Trimming took off 9 bases at V and 5 bases at J, with 14 bases between the two ends. CDR3 amino acids: CARSQAPNNSPLHF. CDR3 coding DNA: TGTGCCAGATCACAGGCTCCCAATAATTCACCCCTCCACTTT.

This chain links TRBV13 with TRBJ2-5, with 7 nucleotides matching TRBD2. The CDR3 spans 15 residues. The V segment lost 1 base and the J segment 7 bases; nucleotides outside the gene matches: 9. Germline V CDR1 and CDR2: PRHDT, FYEKMQ (reference sequence). CDR3 bases: TGTGCCAGCAGCTTAGCCGGCAAGCGGGGTTGGACCCAGTACTTC. Translation gives CASSLAGKRGWTQYF.

CDR3 DNA: TGCGCCAGCAGCTGGGGTCCCGGGACAGAGAACCAAGAGACCCAGTACTTC. It specifies CASSWGPGTENQETQYF. The rearrangement links TRBV5-1 to TRBJ2-5; 7 nucleotides line up with TRBD1. This CDR3 has 17 amino acids. V lost 3 bases and J lost 0; bases outside the gene matches: 11. Germline V gene sequence: CDR1 SGHRS, CDR2 YFSETQ.

CDR3 in amino acids: CASSRTLTSGSDHNEQFF. The DNA for the CDR3 is TGTGCCAGCAGCCGGACCCTGACTAGCGGGAGTGATCACAATGAGCAGTTCTTC. The chain has TRBV11-2 and TRBJ2-1, with 12 positions matching TRBD2. Per germline, CDR1 SGHAT and CDR2 FQNNGV. J lost 5 bases, V lost 5 bases, and 13 bases had no gene match. The CDR3 is made up of 18 amino acids.

This chain joins TRBV7-2 and TRBJ2-1, with D maybe TRBD2 (5 bases). Trimming removed 5 bases from V and 8 bases from J, with 16 bases in between. Germline CDR1 is SGHTA and CDR2 is FQGNSA. The CDR3 length is 14 residues. CDR3 DNA: TGTGCCAGCAGCCCCCCCCCGGGGATGTATGAGCAGTTCTTC. This translates into CASSPPPGMYEQFF.

CDR3 sequence reads: CASTQRPNEQFF. DNA of the CDR3: TGTGCCAGCACCCAGAGGCCAAATGAGCAGTTCTTC. This chain connects TRBV13 to TRBJ2-1; no clear D gene. CDR1 PRHDT and CDR2 FYEKMQ come from the germline V gene (reference sequence). V was trimmed by 7 bases and J by 7 bases, leaving 11 bases between them. CDR3 size: 12 residues.

The chain carries TRBV14 and TRBJ1-6; the D gene is possibly TRBD1 (6 bases). Deletions cut 0 bases from V and 9 bases from J, with 15 bases between. Germline V lookup: CDR1 SGHDN, CDR2 FVKESK. The CDR3 loop spans 16 amino acids. The CDR3 region has the DNA TGTGCCAGCAGCCAAGACCCCAAGGGGGTTTTTTCACCCCTCCACTTT. Translated, it gives CASSQDPKGVFSPLHF.

The chain recombines TRBV10-3 with TRBJ2-7, with D perhaps TRBD2 (6 bases). CDR1 and CDR2 from the germline V gene are ENHRY and SYGVKD. V lost 9 bases and J 3 bases, leaving 9 bases between the germline ends. This CDR3 is built from 11 residues. The CDR3 spells CAMGEVYEQYF. In DNA form, the CDR3 reads TGTGCCATGGGGGAGGTCTACGAGCAGTACTTC.

The chain joins TRBV4-1 to TRBJ2-7, with 13 bases lining up with TRBD2. The V and J ends lost 1 base and 2 bases, in that order; junction bases with no gene match: 2. The CDR3 covers 16 residues. Germline V gene sequence: CDR1 MGHRA, CDR2 YSYEKL. CDR3: CASSQVGTSGTYEQYF. The CDR3 region has the DNA TGCGCCAGCAGCCAAGTTGGGACTAGCGGGACCTACGAGCAGTACTTC.

The chain recombines TRBV10-3 with TRBJ2-7, with D possibly TRBD1 on 6 matching bases. Per the germline V gene, CDR1 is ENHRY and CDR2 is SYGVKD. Trimming cost V 2 bases and J 5 bases, with 10 bases left between them. The CDR3 has 13 residues. The CDR3 here is CAISETSGDEQYF. CDR3 DNA: TGTGCCATCAGTGAGACTTCAGGGGACGAGCAGTACTTC.